This T cell receptor (beta chain) was recorded in a study of T-cell memory formation after mild COVID-19 (dated by TCRdb to about 2021). For the wider study: Most TCR sequence clusters were specific to one of the two donors. Two young, previously healthy adult volunteers, one female and one male, were included in the cohort. T-cell clones expanding and contracting after mild COVID-19 in two donors were tracked by longitudinal TCRalpha and TCRbeta repertoire sequencing.

With respect to this clonotype: Its recognized antigen is unknown. Base qualities are not provided; no much larger clone lies one nucleotide away.

Ficoll-Paque density gradient centrifugation was the method used to isolate PBMCs. Sequenced on an Illumina NovaSeq 6000. TCRalpha and TCRbeta cDNA libraries were built by 5'RACE with constant-segment primers, adding sample barcodes and unique molecular identifiers. RNA was extracted from every sample with Trizol reagent. The libraries were amplified in two PCR steps, and the second step added a second sample barcode and Illumina TruSeq adapters. Libraries were sequenced on an Illumina NovaSeq with 2 x 150 bp paired-end reads. On the authors' methods: The reads were demultiplexed and collapsed into UMI-guided consensus sequences using migec v1.2.7. With mixcr v2.1.11, UMI consensuses were aligned to TRA and TRB V and J templates and assembled into clonotypes. A clonotype was counted as expanded or contracted only when both edgeR and NoisET called the clonotype significant, with the noise models trained on biological replicates. For edgeR calls, a false discovery rate-adjusted p below 0.01 and a log2 fold-change threshold of 1 were applied. As an exploratory analysis of dynamics, max-normalized trajectories of the 1000 most abundant clonotypes were examined by PCA with hierarchical clustering. The CD4 or CD8 phenotype of responding clones was assigned using the separately sequenced CD4+ and CD8+ repertoires. Using fastp trimming at Q25 and MiXCR clonotype assembly, TCRdb reanalyzed the public sequencing data and kept in-frame beta chains. Under each unique CDR3 protein, matching rows form one entry showing the most common genes and DNA. The V and J calls come from TCRdb's annotation, not from the publication. This sample gives fewer than 450,000 distinct CDR3 sequences in total; around a fifth of them show up just once. The ten top clones hold roughly an eighth of the sample.

Trimming takes 1 base from V and 0 bases from J, and the germline ends sit 13 bases apart. The CDR3 runs 16 residues from the cysteine to the phenylalanine. Kept here is only the CDR3 DNA, which spans 48 bases and is read in frame from base 1. CDR1 and CDR2 (SGHAT, FQNNGV) derive from the germline V gene. Findings and caveats that apply to the study as a whole: Some responding clones were found in pre-infection memory, which suggests that pre-existing cross-reactive memory T cells took part in the SARS-CoV-2 response. From day 15 to 85, contracting clones showed balanced CD4/CD8 phenotypes, whereas a second wave of clones that expanded from day 15 to 37 leaned towards CD4+. The study included only a couple of mild cases, and larger cohorts that include severe cases with pre-infection samples were judged to be necessary. SARS-CoV-2 specificity was not confirmed for the second-wave clones peaking on day 37. Contracting CD4+ clones were found mainly in CM and EM memory subsets, while CD8+ clones were enriched in EMRA.

Source material: PBMCs or a T cell subset sorted from them (not recorded which). This TCR was recovered from an adult woman who had mild COVID-19 (a few samples of this study predate the infection). The sample titles of this study are shuffled in the database, so cell type and time point are left out; the donor was told from shared clones. The receptor chain draws on TRBV11-2 and TRBJ2-7, with TRBD1 perhaps the D gene, on 5 matching bases. The DNA is as follows: TGTGCCAGCAGCTTAGGCATCAGACAGAGCTCCTACGAGCAGTACTTC. This gives the protein CASSLGIRQSSYEQYF. Full variable domain (CDR3 extended with the reference TRBV11-2 and TRBJ2-7 proteins): EAGVAQSPRYKIIEKRQSVAFWCNPISGHATLYWYQQILGQGPKLLIQFQNNGVVDDSQLPKDRFSAERLKGVDSTLKIQPAKLEDSAVYLCASSLGIRQSSYEQYFGPGTRLTVT.